The clone carrying this T cell receptor (beta chain) was recorded a few times. The treatment was: over 15 received Ad26.COV2.S at low or high dose, single or two shots; five or six received placebo; per-sample allocation not given. Material that was analyzed had been drawn on day 63 after the first vaccine or placebo injection. Profiling relied on immunoSEQ multiplex PCR, and the TCRdb table lists in-frame clones only, not all of them. The sample includes a few hundred thousand clones, approximately 89% of them seen just once. The germline V and J ends were trimmed by 4 bases and 0 bases, with 12 bases remaining between them. The CDR3 contains 15 residues. Germline V lookup: CDR1 SGHRS, CDR2 YFSETQ. The sample belongs to a study of Ad26.COV2.S vaccination and SARS-CoV-2 variants.

The chain recombines TRBV5-1 with TRBJ2-3; D assignment may be TRBD1 or TRBD2 (5 bases each). Sequencing used peripheral blood, obtained in a trial of Ad26.COV2.S vaccine versus placebo. The sequence was obtained from a person aged 18-60 years who received the Ad26.COV2.S COVID-19 vaccine or a placebo. CDR3 amino acids: CASSPNGASTDTQYF. The CDR3 DNA is TGCGCCAGCAGCCCGAACGGGGCTAGCACAGATACGCAGTATTTT.